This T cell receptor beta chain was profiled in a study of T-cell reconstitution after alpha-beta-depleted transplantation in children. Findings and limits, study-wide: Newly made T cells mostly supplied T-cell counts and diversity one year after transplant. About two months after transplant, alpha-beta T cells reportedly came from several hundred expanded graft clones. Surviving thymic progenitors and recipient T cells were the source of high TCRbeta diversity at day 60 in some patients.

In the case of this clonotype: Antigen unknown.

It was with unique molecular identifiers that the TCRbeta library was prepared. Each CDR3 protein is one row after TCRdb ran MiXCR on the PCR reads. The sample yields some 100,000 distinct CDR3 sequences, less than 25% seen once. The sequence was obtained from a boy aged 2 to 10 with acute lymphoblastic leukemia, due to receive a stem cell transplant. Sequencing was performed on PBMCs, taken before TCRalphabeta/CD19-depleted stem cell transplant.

The CDR3 region has the DNA TGCGCCAGCAGCCGTCAACGGGACAATAACGACAATGAGCAGTTCTTC. Its translation is CASSRQRDNNDNEQFF. This rearrangement joins TRBV5-1 to TRBJ2-1; perhaps TRBD1 as D (6 bases). CDR1 SGHRS and CDR2 YFSETQ come from the germline V gene. V was shortened by 4 bases and J by 5 bases, with 19 bases between the two germline ends. This CDR3 region has 16 residues.